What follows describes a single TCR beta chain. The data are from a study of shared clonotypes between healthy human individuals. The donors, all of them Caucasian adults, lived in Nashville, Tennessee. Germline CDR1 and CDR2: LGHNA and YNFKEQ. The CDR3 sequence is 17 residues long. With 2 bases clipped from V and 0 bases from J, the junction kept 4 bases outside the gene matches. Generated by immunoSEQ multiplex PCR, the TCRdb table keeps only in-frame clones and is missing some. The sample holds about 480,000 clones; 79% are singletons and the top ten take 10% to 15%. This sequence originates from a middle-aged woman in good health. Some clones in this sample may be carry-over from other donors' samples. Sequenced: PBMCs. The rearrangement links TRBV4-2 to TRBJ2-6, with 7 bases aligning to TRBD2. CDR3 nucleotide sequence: TGTGCCAGCAGCCAAAACGCGGGGGTCTCTGGGGCCAACGTCCTGACTTTC. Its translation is CASSQNAGVSGANVLTF.